A single sample gave rise to the 32 T cell receptor beta chains below, sequenced in a study of CD8 T cells in Susac syndrome. cDNA came from about 0.5 to 1 ug RNA primed by random hexamers. TCRdb itself ran the immunoSEQ multiplex PCR reads through MiXCR, one entry per CDR3 protein. Seen here are 150,000 to 200,000 distinct CDR3 sequences, approximately 93% observed once, and the top ten hold approximately 0.098%. Input material: CD4+ T cells from PBMCs. All receptors derive from a human donor in good health.

This chain uses TRBV11-1 with TRBJ2-6; maybe TRBD1 (6 bases). The germline V gene encodes CDR1 SGHAT and CDR2 FQDESV (reference sequence). Trimming took off 2 bases at V and 0 bases at J, with 14 bases between the two ends. There are 18 residues in the CDR3. The CDR3 DNA is TGTGCCAGCAGCTTAATCCAGGGGCCCCTCTCTGGGGCCAACGTCCTGACTTTC. Its protein product is CASSLIQGPLSGANVLTF. The full variable domain, with the rest looked up from reference TRBV11-1 and TRBJ2-6, is EAEVAQSPRYKITEKSQAVAFWCDPISGHATLYWYRQILGQGPELLVQFQDESVVDDSQLPKDRFSAERLKGVDSTLKIQPAELGDSAMYLCASSLIQGPLSGANVLTFGAGSRLTVL.

The chain couples TRBV6-4 to TRBJ2-7; D is uncertain. There are 13 residues in the CDR3. V was cut by 4 bases and J by 2 bases, with 9 bases left in between. Germline CDR1 MRHNA, CDR2 SNTAGT. This CDR3 is CASSAWRPYEQYV. The CDR3 DNA sequence: TGTGCCAGCAGTGCGTGGCGGCCCTACGAGCAGTACGTC.

The chain joins TRBV9 to TRBJ1-1; D is undetermined. The CDR3 loop spans 15 amino acids. Germline V gene lookup returns CDR1 SGDLS and CDR2 YYNGEE. V was cut by 0 bases and J by 1 base, with 10 bases left in between. In DNA, the CDR3 is TGTGCCAGCAGCGTAGCTACCACCTGGAACACTGAAGCTTTCTTT. This gives the protein CASSVATTWNTEAFF.

This rearrangement joins TRBV3-1 to TRBJ2-7; D ambiguous. V was shortened by 3 bases and J by 2 bases, with 8 bases between the two germline ends. The CDR3 is made up of 13 amino acids. CDR1 and CDR2 from the germline V gene are LGHDT and YNNKEL (reference sequence). Here the CDR3 DNA reads TGTGCCAGCAGCCAGTTTGGAACCTACGAGCAGTACTTC. It specifies CASSQFGTYEQYF.

The genes are TRBV6-5 and TRBJ1-1, with no clear D. The V end lost 6 bases, the J end lost 5 bases, and 16 bases lay between the germline ends. The CDR3 is made up of 14 amino acids. Germline loops: CDR1 MNHEY, CDR2 SVGAGI. In DNA form, the CDR3 reads TGTGCCAGCAGCCTAGGGCCGGGGAGGACTGAAGCTTTCTTT. This codes for CASSLGPGRTEAFF.

The chain has TRBV5-1 and TRBJ1-1; no clear D. Germline V gene data show CDR1 as SGHRS and CDR2 as YFSETQ. The CDR3 covers 16 residues. The V end was cut by 0 bases, the J end by 0 bases, with 12 bases between. The CDR3 nucleotides read TGCGCCAGCAGCTTGGAGGCCAAGCGAGTGAACACTGAAGCTTTCTTT. Protein: CASSLEAKRVNTEAFF. Using reference TRBV5-1 and TRBJ1-1 for the parts outside the CDR3, the full variable domain is KAGVTQTPRYLIKTRGQQVTLSCSPISGHRSVSWYQQTPGQGLQFLFEYFSETQRNKGNFPGRFSGRQFSNSRSEMNVSTLELGDSALYLCASSLEAKRVNTEAFFGQGTRLTVV.

V is TRBV5-1 and J is TRBJ1-4, with 8 bases fitting TRBD1. Germline values: CDR1 SGHRS, CDR2 YFSETQ. J lost 8 bases, V lost 4 bases, and 7 bases had no gene match. This CDR3 spans 14 amino acids. CDR3 in amino acids: CASSLSGTGEKLFF. The DNA of the CDR3 is TGCGCCAGCAGCCTTTCCGGGACAGGCGAAAAACTGTTTTTT. The variable domain in full, completed from reference TRBV5-1 and TRBJ1-4, reads KAGVTQTPRYLIKTRGQQVTLSCSPISGHRSVSWYQQTPGQGLQFLFEYFSETQRNKGNFPGRFSGRQFSNSRSEMNVSTLELGDSALYLCASSLSGTGEKLFFGSGTQLSVL.

The count of this clonotype is one. V and J are TRBV13 and TRBJ1-2, with 10 bases aligning to TRBD1. V gave up 0 bases and J gave up 2 bases; unmatched junction bases: 9. Germline V gene sequence: CDR1 PRHDT, CDR2 FYEKMQ (reference sequence). The CDR3 length is 18 residues. Written as DNA, the CDR3 is TGTGCCAGCAGCTTAGGCGGGACAGGGGCCACGTCGAACTATGGCTACACCTTC. Its translation is CASSLGGTGATSNYGYTF. The complete variable domain, with remaining parts taken from reference TRBV13 and TRBJ1-2, reads AAGVIQSPRHLIKEKRETATLKCYPIPRHDTVYWYQQGPGQDPQFLISFYEKMQSDKGSIPDRFSAQQFSDYHSELNMSSLELGDSALYFCASSLGGTGATSNYGYTFGSGTRLTVV.

This chain connects TRBV6-5 to TRBJ2-7, with D perhaps TRBD1 or TRBD2 (5 bases each). Between the trimmed V and J ends, which lost 7 bases and 3 bases, there was a span of 16 bases. The CDR3 consists of 14 residues. Germline V CDR1 and CDR2: MNHEY, SVGAGI. The chain's CDR3 is CASKFGRAGYEQYF. The CDR3 region has the DNA TGTGCCAGCAAGTTTGGCAGGGCGGGCTACGAGCAGTACTTC.

The chain joins TRBV5-1 to TRBJ1-1; D perhaps matches TRBD1 (6 bases). Trimming pared 4 bases from V and 7 bases from J, leaving 23 bases between. The CDR3 has 16 amino acids. Germline V gene data show CDR1 as SGHRS and CDR2 as YFSETQ. CDR3 DNA sequence: TGCGCCAGCAGCCCCTGGGCCCGACAGGCCAAGATTGAAGCTTTCTTT. Encoded protein: CASSPWARQAKIEAFF.

This clonotype has a handful of counts. The chain carries TRBV5-4 and TRBJ1-1; no definite D call. The CDR3 is 14 residues long. Germline assignment: CDR1 SGHNT and CDR2 YYREEE (reference sequence). V was cut by 2 bases and J by 3 bases, with 11 bases left in between. In DNA form, the CDR3 reads TGTGCCAGCAGCTTAATTGACCGAGACACTGAAGCTTTCTTT. It translates to CASSLIDRDTEAFF. The variable domain in full, completed from reference TRBV5-4 and TRBJ1-1, reads ETGVTQSPTHLIKTRGQQVTLRCSSQSGHNTVSWYQQALGQGPQFIFQYYREEENGRGNFPPRFSGLQFPNYSSELNVNALELDDSALYLCASSLIDRDTEAFFGQGTRLTVV.

The V call is TRBV24-1, the J call TRBJ2-6; TRBD2 aligns across 8 bases. J lost 2 bases, V lost 5 bases, and 4 bases had no gene match. This CDR3 region has 16 residues. Germline lookup yields CDR1 KGHDR and CDR2 SFDVKD. CDR3: CATSAGGGTGANVLTF. CDR3 nucleotides: TGTGCCACCAGTGCGGGGGGGGGCACTGGGGCCAACGTCCTGACTTTC.

The chain couples TRBV30 to TRBJ1-3, with D hard to call. The germline gives CDR1 GTSNPN, CDR2 SVGIG (reference sequence). Trimming stripped 4 bases from V and 4 bases from J, with 14 bases between. The CDR3 contains 14 residues. CDR3 protein: CAWTNIGFGNTIYF. Here the CDR3 DNA reads TGTGCCTGGACGAATATAGGATTCGGAAACACCATATATTTT.

This sequence joins TRBV19 and TRBJ2-1; 7 bases align to TRBD2. The length of the CDR3 is 15 residues. Germline CDR1 and CDR2: LNHDA and SQIVND (reference sequence). V lost 4 bases, J lost 4 bases, and 7 bases stayed unmatched. The CDR3 region is CASSTTNGGYNEQFF. Written as DNA, the CDR3 is TGTGCCAGTAGTACAACAAACGGGGGGTACAATGAGCAGTTCTTC.

The gene calls are TRBV29-1 and TRBJ2-7; 10 bases align to TRBD1. CDR1 and CDR2 from the germline V gene are SQVTM and ANQGSEA. Unmatched junction bases numbered 13, after V lost 5 bases and J lost 3 bases. The CDR3 is 16 amino acids. The CDR3 DNA sequence: TGCAGCGTTCTTAAATTCGAGACAGGGGGCTACTACGAGCAGTACTTC. This sequence encodes CSVLKFETGGYYEQYF.

CDR3 sequence: CASSLENSISDTQYF. In DNA, the CDR3 is TGCGCCAGCAGCTTAGAAAACTCTATAAGTGATACGCAGTATTTT. The J gene is TRBJ2-3, the V gene TRBV5-1; D ambiguous. Germline CDR1 SGHRS, CDR2 YFSETQ. CDR3 size: 15 residues. The V and J ends lost 2 bases and 6 bases respectively, with 16 bases between them.

This rearrangement joins TRBV7-9 to TRBJ2-2; D perhaps matches TRBD2 (6 bases). Germline loops: CDR1 SEHNR, CDR2 FQNEAQ (reference sequence). The CDR3 spans 13 residues. With 5 bases removed from V and 4 bases from J, the gap between germline ends came to 8 bases. This CDR3 is CASSQGLTGELFF. Here the CDR3 DNA reads TGTGCCAGCAGCCAGGGACTCACCGGGGAGCTGTTTTTT.

The chain has TRBV29-1 and TRBJ1-4; D is ambiguous. The CDR3 loop spans 10 amino acids. The germline V and J ends were trimmed by 3 bases and 5 bases, with 1 base remaining between them. The V gene's germline CDR1 is SQVTM and CDR2 ANQGSEA. CDR3 DNA: TGCAGCGTTGAGAATGAAAAACTGTTTTTT. As protein: CSVENEKLFF.

The V and J genes are TRBV19 and TRBJ2-6; the D is unclear. Trimming took off 4 bases at V and 2 bases at J, with 15 bases between the two ends. Germline values: CDR1 LNHDA, CDR2 SQIVND (reference sequence). CDR3 length: 17 residues. CDR3 nucleotides: TGTGCCAGTAGTACGAAAGGGTCGGGTGCTGGGGCCAACGTCCTGACTTTC. It codes for CASSTKGSGAGANVLTF.

This chain links TRBV12-3 or TRBV12-4 with TRBJ1-3; D not certain. This CDR3 region has 15 residues. Trimming pared 6 bases from V and 0 bases from J, leaving 12 bases between. The CDR3 sequence is CASSLGRNSGNTIYF. CDR3 in DNA: TGTGCCAGCAGCCTCGGACGGAACTCTGGAAACACCATATATTTT.

The chain has TRBV5-4 and TRBJ1-2, with D unresolved. Germline values: CDR1 SGHNT, CDR2 YYREEE (reference sequence). This CDR3 has 14 residues. V was trimmed by 2 bases and J by 4 bases, leaving 12 bases between them. The CDR3 here is CASSLKGASYGYTF. The CDR3 DNA sequence: TGTGCCAGCAGCTTAAAGGGAGCCTCCTATGGCTACACCTTC. The entire variable domain, with the rest obtained from reference TRBV5-4 and TRBJ1-2, is as follows: ETGVTQSPTHLIKTRGQQVTLRCSSQSGHNTVSWYQQALGQGPQFIFQYYREEENGRGNFPPRFSGLQFPNYSSELNVNALELDDSALYLCASSLKGASYGYTFGSGTRLTVV.

This rearrangement joins TRBV29-1 to TRBJ2-1; D uncertain. The length of the CDR3 is 11 residues. CDR1 is SQVTM, CDR2 ANQGSEA, per germline. V lost 3 bases and J 14 bases, leaving 14 bases between the germline ends. DNA for the CDR3: TGCAGCGTTGAGGTATGGAAGGTGGAGTTCTTC. Encoded protein: CSVEVWKVEFF.

CDR3 in DNA: TGTGCCAGCAGGGCGGAAGGGGACCAGAGAGAGACCCAGTACTTC. It is translated as CASRAEGDQRETQYF. The V call is TRBV6-1, the J call TRBJ2-5, with D tentatively TRBD1 or TRBD2 (5 bases each). Germline V CDR1 and CDR2: MNHNS, SASEGT. This CDR3 has 15 residues. The V end was cut by 6 bases, the J end by 4 bases, with 18 bases between.

This clonotype came up once. V and J are TRBV10-3 and TRBJ2-6; D gene unclear. Germline-derived CDR1 and CDR2 are ENHRY and SYGVKD. This CDR3 is built from 16 residues. Trimming pared 4 bases from V and 0 bases from J, leaving 10 bases between. The CDR3: CAISGAVSSGANVLTF. The CDR3 DNA is TGTGCCATCAGTGGCGCAGTTAGCTCTGGGGCCAACGTCCTGACTTTC.

The genes are TRBV7-9 and TRBJ1-6; D may be TRBD1 (6 bases). Trimming left V 5 bases short and J 7 bases short, with 18 bases between. The germline CDR1 and CDR2 sequences are SEHNR and FQNEAQ (reference sequence). This CDR3 contains 16 residues. The CDR3 DNA sequence: TGTGCCAGCAGCCCCCCGGCAGGGGTCGTCAATTCACCCCTCCACTTT. Its protein product is CASSPPAGVVNSPLHF.

J is TRBJ1-1 and V is TRBV7-9, with no clear D. V was pared by 1 base and J by 5 bases, with 11 bases between. Germline V gene sequence: CDR1 SEHNR, CDR2 FQNEAQ (reference sequence). The CDR3 is made up of 14 amino acids. The CDR3 coding sequence is TGTGCCAGCAGCTTAGAGGGATGGAGGACTGAAGCTTTCTTT. Its protein is CASSLEGWRTEAFF.

The genes are TRBV30 and TRBJ1-2, with D maybe TRBD1 (6 bases). This CDR3 comprises 12 residues. The germline V and J ends were trimmed by 8 bases and 3 bases, with 13 bases remaining between them. Germline V gives CDR1 GTSNPN, CDR2 SVGIG (reference sequence). CDR3 DNA sequence: TGTGCCGGAACAGGACAGTACTATGGCTACACCTTC. Protein sequence: CAGTGQYYGYTF.

The J gene is TRBJ2-3, the V gene TRBV19, with 8 nucleotides matching TRBD1. The ends lost 5 bases at V and 6 bases at J; junction bases unmatched: 4. There are 13 residues in the CDR3. Germline loops: CDR1 LNHDA, CDR2 SQIVND (reference sequence). The CDR3 DNA follows: TGTGCCAGTAGTTGGACAGGGCGGGATACGCAGTATTTT. Protein sequence: CASSWTGRDTQYF.

This sequence joins TRBV5-1 and TRBJ2-1, with 8 nucleotides matching TRBD2. V lost 4 bases and J lost 0; bases outside the gene matches: 0. This CDR3 contains 14 residues. Germline loops: CDR1 SGHRS, CDR2 YFSETQ. CDR3 nucleotide sequence: TGCGCCAGCAGCAGCGGGAGCTCCTACAATGAGCAGTTCTTC. It encodes CASSSGSSYNEQFF.

For this clonotype: One end of the junction fails to match germline, which may point to a read error. This sequence joins TRBV2 and TRBJ2-7, with D possibly TRBD1 on 5 matching bases. This CDR3 spans 14 amino acids. Germline lookup yields CDR1 SNHLY and CDR2 FYNNEI. CDR3 nucleotide sequence: TGTGCCAGCAGGGAAGTGACAGCTTCTTACGAGCAGTACTTC. It codes for CASREVTASYEQYF. Full variable domain (missing parts from reference TRBV2 and TRBJ2-7): EPEVTQTPSHQVTQMGQEVILRCVPISNHLYFYWYRQILGQKVEFLVSFYNNEISEKSEIFDDQFSVERPDGSNFTLKIRSTKLEDSAMYFCASREVTASYEQYFGPGTRLTVT.

The genes are TRBV19 and TRBJ1-5; tentatively, D is TRBD1 (6 bases). Germline CDR1 and CDR2: LNHDA and SQIVND (reference sequence). V was clipped by 6 bases and J by 1 base, with 16 bases between them. This CDR3 spans 16 amino acids. CDR3 DNA: TGTGCCAGTAGCCCAGGGGACCGCGGGAGCAATCAGCCCCAGCATTTT. This translates into CASSPGDRGSNQPQHF.

V gene TRBV29-1 combines with J gene TRBJ1-1, with 8 positions matching TRBD1. V shed 4 bases, J shed 1 base, and the junction held 5 bases outside the gene matches. The CDR3 length is 14 residues. CDR1 and CDR2 from the germline V gene are SQVTM and ANQGSEA. The CDR3 region has the DNA TGCAGCGTTGCCGCGGGACAGGAGAACACTGAAGCTTTCTTT. Its protein is CSVAAGQENTEAFF. Complete variable domain (other parts from reference TRBV29-1 and TRBJ1-1): SAVISQKPSRDICQRGTSLTIQCQVDSQVTMMFWYRQQPGQSLTLIATANQGSEATYESGFVIDKFPISRPNLTFSTLTVSNMSPEDSSIYLCSVAAGQENTEAFFGQGTRLTVV.